Here is one TCR beta chain with its context. What it recognizes is unknown. A read error may produce the germline difference seen at one junction end. The CDR3 length is 15 residues. Per the germline V gene, CDR1 is MDHEN and CDR2 is SYDVKM. The authors made TCR cDNA by 5'RACE template switching, adding a universal primer site and UMIs. TCRdb ran MiXCR on the 5' RACE reads and lists one entry per CDR3 protein. The sample includes almost 600,000 distinct CDR3 sequences, approximately 12% seen only once; the top ten take over 11%. The sample is drawn from a study of T cells after yellow fever vaccination. For the study at large: Preparation of fractions with low cell numbers was performed using SMART-Seq v4 Ultra Low Input. Notes on the study in general: High-abundance clonotypes from the bulk population could contaminate FACS-sorted repertoires. Peak timing came faster in the weaker secondary response, day 5 versus 15.

The sequenced sample was PBMCs, obtained on the day of the yellow fever booster vaccination. The TCR originated in a man aged 30 to 39 who received the YFV17D yellow fever vaccine. The V gene is TRBV28, the J gene TRBJ1-5; D unresolved. In nucleotides, the CDR3 is TGTGCCAGCAGTTTCGGACCCTTTAGCCATCAGCCCCAGCATTTT. Protein sequence: CASSFGPFSHQPQHF.